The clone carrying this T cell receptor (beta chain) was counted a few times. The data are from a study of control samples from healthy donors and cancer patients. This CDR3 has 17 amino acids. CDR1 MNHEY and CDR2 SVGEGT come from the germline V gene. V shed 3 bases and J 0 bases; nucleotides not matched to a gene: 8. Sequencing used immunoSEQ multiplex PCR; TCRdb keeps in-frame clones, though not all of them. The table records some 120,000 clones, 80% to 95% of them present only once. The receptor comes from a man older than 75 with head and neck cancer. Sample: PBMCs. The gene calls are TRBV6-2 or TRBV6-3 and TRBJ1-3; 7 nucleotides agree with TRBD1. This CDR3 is CASSYPPGQTSGNTIYF. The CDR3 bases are TGTGCCAGCAGTTATCCGCCGGGACAGACCTCTGGAAACACCATATATTTT.